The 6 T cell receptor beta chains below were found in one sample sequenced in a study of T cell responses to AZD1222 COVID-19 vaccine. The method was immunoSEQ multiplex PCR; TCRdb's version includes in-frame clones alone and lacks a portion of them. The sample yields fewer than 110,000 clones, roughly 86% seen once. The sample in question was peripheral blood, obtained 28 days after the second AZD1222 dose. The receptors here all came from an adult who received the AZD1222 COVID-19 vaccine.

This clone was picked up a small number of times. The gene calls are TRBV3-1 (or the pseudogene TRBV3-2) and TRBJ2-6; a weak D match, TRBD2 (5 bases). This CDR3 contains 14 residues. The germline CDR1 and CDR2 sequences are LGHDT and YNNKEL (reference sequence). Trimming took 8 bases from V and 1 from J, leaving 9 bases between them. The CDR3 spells CASRRGSGANVLTF. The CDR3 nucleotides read TGTGCCAGCCGCCGCGGGTCTGGGGCCAACGTCCTGACTTTC.

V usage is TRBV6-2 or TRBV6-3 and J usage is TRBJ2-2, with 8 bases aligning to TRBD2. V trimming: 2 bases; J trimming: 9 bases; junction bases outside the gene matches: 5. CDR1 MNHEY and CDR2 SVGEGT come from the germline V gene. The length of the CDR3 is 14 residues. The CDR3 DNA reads TGTGCCAGCAGTTACGGGGTAGCGGGGAGGGAGCTGTTTTTT. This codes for CASSYGVAGRELFF.

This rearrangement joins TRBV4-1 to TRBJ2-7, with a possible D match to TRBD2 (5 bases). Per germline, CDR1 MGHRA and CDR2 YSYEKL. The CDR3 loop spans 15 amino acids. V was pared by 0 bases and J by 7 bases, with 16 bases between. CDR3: CASSQDRGFAREQYF. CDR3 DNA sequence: TGCGCCAGCAGCCAAGATCGAGGGTTCGCGAGAGAGCAGTACTTC.

CDR3 region: CASSLTGGRGYTF. The CDR3 region has the DNA TGTGCCAGCAGCTTAACAGGGGGCAGGGGCTACACCTTC. The chain joins TRBV7-9 to TRBJ1-2; TRBD1 matches at 9 bases. The ends lost 2 bases at V and 8 bases at J; junction bases unmatched: 3. Germline CDR1 reads SEHNR; CDR2 reads FQNEAQ (reference sequence). The CDR3 is 13 residues long.

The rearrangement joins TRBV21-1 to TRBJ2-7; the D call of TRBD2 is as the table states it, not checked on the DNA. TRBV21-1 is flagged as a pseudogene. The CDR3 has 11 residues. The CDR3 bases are TGTGCCAGCGGAGGATTTTACGAGCAGTACTTC. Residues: CASGGFYEQYF.

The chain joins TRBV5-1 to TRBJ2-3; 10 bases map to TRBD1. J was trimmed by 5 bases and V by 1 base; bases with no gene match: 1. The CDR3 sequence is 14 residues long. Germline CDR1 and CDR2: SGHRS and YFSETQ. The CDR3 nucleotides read TGCGCCAGCAGCTTGAGGACAGGGGGAGATACGCAGTATTTT. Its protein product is CASSLRTGGDTQYF.